The 25 T cell receptor beta chains listed next were all sequenced from one sample in a study of response to subunit inactivated influenza vaccine (dated by TCRdb to the late 2010s). Receptor amplification or capture employed RT-PCR. Sequencing was carried out with an Illumina HiSeq 2500. The public sequencing data were trimmed at Q25 with fastp and processed into clonotypes with MiXCR by TCRdb, which kept only in-frame beta chains. Each entry merges the rows of one CDR3 protein and shows their most common DNA and genes. In this sample the table shows about 180,000 distinct CDR3 sequences, around 9.2% of which occur a single time. Around 9.9% of the sample belongs to the ten largest clones. Specimen: non-naive T cells sorted from PBMCs, collected on the day of vaccination. Explained via the paper, the cell subset or site label denotes: memory T cell fraction. All receptors derive from a middle-aged man who received an inactivated influenza vaccine. Donor details come from another sample of the same person, matched by shared clones.

This chain uses TRBV30 with TRBJ2-5; tentative D call: TRBD2 (7 bases). This CDR3 contains 14 residues. Per germline, CDR1 GTSNPN and CDR2 SVGIG (reference sequence). Deletions cut 0 bases from V and 5 bases from J, with 13 bases between. CDR3 in amino acids: CAWSVTGGRETQYF. The CDR3 nucleotides read TGTGCCTGGAGTGTCACGGGGGGCCGGGAGACCCAGTACTTC.

In its sample, this clonotype was seen a few times. The chain links TRBV15 to TRBJ2-2; D is uncertain. V was clipped by 8 bases and J by 3 bases, with 10 bases between them. Germline V gene sequence: CDR1 LNHNV, CDR2 YYDKDF (reference sequence). CDR3 length equals 13 residues. In DNA, the CDR3 is TGTGCCACCGGTTCCGTGTACACCGGGGAGCTGTTTTTT. It specifies CATGSVYTGELFF.

The chain employs TRBV7-3 and TRBJ2-1, with a possible D match to TRBD1 (5 bases). There are 13 residues in the CDR3. V was clipped by 1 base and J by 9 bases, with 10 bases between them. Germline-derived CDR1 and CDR2 are SGHTA and FQGTGA. In DNA, the CDR3 is TGTGCCAGCAGCTTAAAGAGTAGGGGTGAGCAGTTCTTC. Encoded protein: CASSLKSRGEQFF.

Ten or more counts support this clonotype. The chain couples TRBV12-3 or TRBV12-4 to TRBJ1-3; D is unresolved. There are 15 residues in the CDR3. The V end lost 5 bases, the J end lost 0 bases, and 11 bases lay between the germline ends. CDR3 DNA: TGTGCCAGCAGTGAAAGACGGGTCTCTGGAAACACCATATATTTT. Its translation is CASSERRVSGNTIYF.

This clonotype was detected only once. The chain combines TRBV5-6 with TRBJ2-7; the match to TRBD1 covers 8 bases. The CDR3 totals 13 residues. Trimming cost V 7 bases and J 3 bases; bases outside gene matches: 6. Germline assignment: CDR1 SGHDT and CDR2 YYEEEE. The CDR3 DNA sequence: TGTGCCAGCGGCCCCAGGGGGCTCTACGAGCAGTACTTC. Its protein product is CASGPRGLYEQYF.

The rearrangement joins TRBV12-3 or TRBV12-4 to TRBJ1-1; D gene uncertain. V was trimmed by 2 bases and J by 0 bases, leaving 10 bases between them. The CDR3 loop spans 15 amino acids. CDR3 sequence reads: CASSLRAELNTEAFF. Here the CDR3 DNA reads TGTGCCAGCAGTTTAAGGGCAGAGTTGAACACTGAAGCTTTCTTT.

This clonotype was seen a handful of times. The chain links TRBV27 to TRBJ2-3; D may be TRBD1 or TRBD2 (6 bases each). Looked up from germline, CDR1 is MNHEY and CDR2 is SMNVEV (reference sequence). This CDR3 region has 11 residues. Trimming took off 6 bases at V and 8 bases at J, with 9 bases between the two ends. In DNA, the CDR3 is TGTGCCAGCAGGAAGGGGGGTACGCAGTATTTT. This translates into CASRKGGTQYF.

A few counts support this clonotype. The chain is built from TRBV9 and TRBJ1-1; D possibly corresponds to TRBD1 (6 bases). The ends were cut back, 3 bases at V and 5 bases at J, with 14 bases in the middle. This CDR3 region has 14 residues. Germline V lookup: CDR1 SGDLS, CDR2 YYNGEE. DNA for the CDR3: TGTGCCAGCAGCGACAGGGAAGGGGTAACTGAAGCTTTCTTT. Its protein product is CASSDREGVTEAFF.

This clonotype came up many times. The rearrangement links TRBV11-2 to TRBJ2-7, with TRBD2 matching 9 bases. The CDR3 has 15 residues. V lost 6 bases, J lost 5 bases, and 11 bases stayed unmatched. From germline, CDR1 is SGHAT and CDR2 FQNNGV. The DNA of the CDR3 is TGTGCCAGCAGACCCGGAGCGGGAGGTAGCCACGAGCAGTACTTC. It yields the protein CASRPGAGGSHEQYF.

This clonotype turned up a few times. V and J are TRBV9 and TRBJ2-3; tentatively, D is TRBD2 (5 bases). Between the trimmed V and J ends, which lost 3 bases and 4 bases, there was a span of 18 bases. The CDR3 is 16 residues long. In germline, CDR1 is SGDLS, CDR2 YYNGEE. The CDR3 DNA follows: TGTGCCAGCAGCGGGGCCGGAGGCGGATGGGCAGATACGCAGTATTTT. Translation: CASSGAGGGWADTQYF.

CDR3 amino acids: CASSPLAGGRTDTQYF. In nucleotides, the CDR3 is TGTGCCAGCAGTCCGCTAGCGGGGGGACGCACAGATACGCAGTATTTT. V is TRBV28 and J is TRBJ2-3; 11 bases line up with TRBD2. The trim removed 5 bases at V and 1 base at J, leaving 5 bases unmatched. The length of the CDR3 is 16 residues. Germline values: CDR1 MDHEN, CDR2 SYDVKM. Filled out from reference TRBV28 and TRBJ2-3, the complete variable domain reads DVKVTQSSRYLVKRTGEKVFLECVQDMDHENMFWYRQDPGLGLRLIYFSYDVKMKEKGDIPEGYSVSREKKERFSLILESASTNQTSMYLCASSPLAGGRTDTQYFGPGTRLTVL.

This clonotype was observed a handful of times. The chain carries TRBV20-1 and TRBJ2-5, with 9 positions matching TRBD1. The length of the CDR3 is 17 residues. Trimming removed 3 bases from V and 1 base from J; junction bases left unmatched: 12. Germline CDR1 reads DFQATT; CDR2 reads SNEGSKA (reference sequence). The CDR3 region is CSASPYRDRVLQETQYF. The CDR3 DNA is TGCAGTGCTAGTCCCTACCGGGACAGGGTACTCCAAGAGACCCAGTACTTC.

This clonotype was counted at least ten times. The chain uses TRBV29-1 and TRBJ2-6; the D gene is possibly TRBD2 (5 bases). The CDR3 is 16 amino acids. Germline CDR1 reads SQVTM; CDR2 reads ANQGSEA. Trimming removed 7 bases from V and 0 bases from J, with 16 bases in between. The CDR3 protein is CSAPAEKSSGANVLTF. The CDR3 region has the DNA TGCAGCGCCCCAGCGGAGAAGAGCTCTGGGGCCAACGTCCTGACTTTC.

The rearrangement uses TRBV7-9 and TRBJ2-5; maybe TRBD2 (6 bases). Trimming stripped 1 base from V and 6 bases from J, with 15 bases between. Germline V gene sequence: CDR1 SEHNR, CDR2 FQNEAQ (reference sequence). The CDR3 contains 15 residues. CDR3 sequence (DNA): TGTGCCAGCAGCTTAGTTGGGCCAGGAGGGAAGACCCAGTACTTC. It encodes CASSLVGPGGKTQYF. The full variable domain, rest sourced from reference TRBV7-9 and TRBJ2-5, is DTGVSQNPRHKITKRGQNVTFRCDPISEHNRLYWYRQTLGQGPEFLTYFQNEAQLEKSRLLSDRFSAERPKGSFSTLEIQRTEQGDSAMYLCASSLVGPGGKTQYFGPGTRLLVL.

V is TRBV9 and J is TRBJ2-1; 7 bases match TRBD1. Trimming at V came to 4 bases and at J to 0 bases, leaving 10 bases not matched to a gene. The CDR3 is made up of 17 amino acids. Germline V CDR1 and CDR2: SGDLS, YYNGEE. The DNA for the CDR3 is TGTGCCAGCAGCCCACGAGGGACAGACTACTCCTACAATGAGCAGTTCTTC. Its protein product is CASSPRGTDYSYNEQFF. Full variable domain (remainder filled in from reference TRBV9 and TRBJ2-1): DSGVTQTPKHLITATGQRVTLRCSPRSGDLSVYWYQQSLDQGLQFLIQYYNGEERAKGNILERFSAQQFPDLHSELNLSSLELGDSALYFCASSPRGTDYSYNEQFFGPGTRLTVL.

The chain employs TRBV5-6 and TRBJ2-7; 8 bases line up with TRBD2. The trim removed 5 bases at V and 4 bases at J, leaving 8 bases unmatched. Germline CDR1 is SGHDT and CDR2 is YYEEEE. CDR3 size: 14 residues. CDR3 sequence (DNA): TGTGCCAGCAGGCACCGGGAGGGATTATACGAGCAGTACTTC. As protein: CASRHREGLYEQYF.

There are many counts of this clonotype. The V call is TRBV29-1, the J call TRBJ2-2; no clear D. Trimming took 3 bases from V and 3 from J, leaving 5 bases between them. The CDR3 spans 12 residues. CDR1 is SQVTM, CDR2 ANQGSEA, per germline. The CDR3 DNA follows: TGCAGCGTTGAGGCGGACACCGGGGAGCTGTTTTTT. Protein product: CSVEADTGELFF.

The V gene is TRBV3-1, the J gene TRBJ2-5, with D possibly being TRBD1 (6 bases). V gave up 9 bases and J gave up 5 bases, with 28 bases separating them. CDR1 and CDR2 from the germline V gene are LGHDT and YNNKEL (reference sequence). This CDR3 contains 17 residues. This CDR3 is CASKPRSLTGIGETQYF. DNA of the CDR3: TGTGCCAGTAAACCTAGGTCTCTTACAGGGATTGGGGAGACCCAGTACTTC.

This clonotype has just a few counts. This chain connects TRBV5-1 to TRBJ1-1; TRBD1 agrees at 9 bases. V shed 3 bases and J 1 base; nucleotides not matched to a gene: 7. Germline assignment: CDR1 SGHRS and CDR2 YFSETQ. The CDR3 has 16 residues. CDR3 amino acids: CASSYGQGLRNTEAFF. The CDR3 bases are TGCGCCAGCAGCTATGGACAGGGGTTGCGGAACACTGAAGCTTTCTTT.

The chain links TRBV25-1 to TRBJ2-1, with 8 bases lining up with TRBD1. The V segment lost 10 bases and the J segment 5 bases; nucleotides outside the gene matches: 10. This CDR3 region has 14 residues. The V gene's germline CDR1 is MGHDK and CDR2 SYGVNS. The DNA for the CDR3 is TGTGCCACCCGGACAGGGATGGGAAACAATGAGCAGTTCTTC. Translating it yields CATRTGMGNNEQFF.

The rearrangement uses TRBV7-3 and TRBJ2-7; the D gene could be TRBD1 or TRBD2 (5 bases each). The CDR3 sequence is 15 residues long. The V end lost 1 base, the J end lost 5 bases, and 15 bases lay between the germline ends. In germline, CDR1 is SGHTA, CDR2 FQGTGA. DNA of the CDR3: TGTGCCAGCAGCTTAAATTCGGGCAGGGACCACGAGCAGTACTTC. It codes for CASSLNSGRDHEQYF. Full variable domain (missing parts from reference TRBV7-3 and TRBJ2-7): GAGVSQTPSNKVTEKGKYVELRCDPISGHTALYWYRQSLGQGPEFLIYFQGTGAADDSGLPNDRFFAVRPEGSVSTLKIQRTERGDSAVYLCASSLNSGRDHEQYFGPGTRLTVT.

This clonotype appeared a few times. The chain carries TRBV29-1 and TRBJ2-7; TRBD2 matches at 14 bases. V was clipped by 6 bases and J by 4 bases; unmatched bases: 8. Germline values: CDR1 SQVTM, CDR2 ANQGSEA. The CDR3 totals 15 residues. CDR3 in DNA: TGCAGCGTAAAGGGACTAGCGGGAGATCTTTACGAGCAGTACTTC. Its translation: CSVKGLAGDLYEQYF.

The genes are TRBV2 and TRBJ2-6; either TRBD1 or TRBD2 may supply D (5 bases each). V was cut by 8 bases and J by 2 bases, with 13 bases left in between. Germline assignment: CDR1 SNHLY and CDR2 FYNNEI. The CDR3 extends over 15 amino acids. The DNA for the CDR3 is TGTGCCAGCGCGGCCCGGGGCACTGGGGCCAACGTCCTGACTTTC. Its translation: CASAARGTGANVLTF.

This clonotype was seen more than once but under ten times. CDR3 region: CSAKGGGAAETQYF. For the CDR3, the DNA is TGCAGTGCTAAAGGCGGGGGGGCCGCAGAGACCCAGTACTTC. The V call is TRBV20-1, the J call TRBJ2-5; 9 bases agree with TRBD2. Germline CDR1 and CDR2: DFQATT and SNEGSKA (reference sequence). The ends lost 4 bases at V and 4 bases at J; junction bases unmatched: 7. The CDR3 length is 14 residues.

In its sample, this clonotype was seen a few times. The V call is TRBV4-3, the J call TRBJ1-4, with TRBD1 identical over 7 bases. CDR1 is LGHNA and CDR2 is YSLEER in the germline V gene. V lost 2 bases and J lost 8; bases outside the gene matches: 11. This CDR3 spans 16 amino acids. The chain's CDR3 is CASSQHEYRGGEKLFF. The CDR3 region has the DNA TGCGCCAGCAGCCAACATGAATACAGGGGTGGCGAAAAACTGTTTTTT.